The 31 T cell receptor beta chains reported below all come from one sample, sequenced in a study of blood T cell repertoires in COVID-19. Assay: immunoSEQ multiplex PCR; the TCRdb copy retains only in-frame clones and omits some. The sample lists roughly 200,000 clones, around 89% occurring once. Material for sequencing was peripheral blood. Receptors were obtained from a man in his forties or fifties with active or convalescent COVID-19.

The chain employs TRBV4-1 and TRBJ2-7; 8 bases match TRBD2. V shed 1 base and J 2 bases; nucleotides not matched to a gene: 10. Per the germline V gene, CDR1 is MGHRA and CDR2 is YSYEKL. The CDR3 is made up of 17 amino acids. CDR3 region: CASSQGSGLARTYEQYF. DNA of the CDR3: TGCGCCAGCAGCCAAGGCTCCGGACTAGCCCGAACCTACGAGCAGTACTTC.

Written as DNA, the CDR3 is TGTGCCAGCAGCCGACTGAACTCCTACACCGGGGAGCTGTTTTTT. It encodes CASSRLNSYTGELFF. The V call is TRBV11-3, the J call TRBJ2-2; D gene unclear. CDR1 is SGHNT and CDR2 is YENEEA in the germline V gene. V was cut by 5 bases and J by 3 bases, with 13 bases left in between. CDR3 size: 15 residues.

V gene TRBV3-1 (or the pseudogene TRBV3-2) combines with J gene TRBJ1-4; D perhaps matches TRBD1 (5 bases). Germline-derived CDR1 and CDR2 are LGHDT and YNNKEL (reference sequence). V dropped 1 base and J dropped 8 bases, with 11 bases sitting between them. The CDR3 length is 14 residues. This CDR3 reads CASSQAGGDEKLFF. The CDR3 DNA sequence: TGTGCCAGCAGCCAAGCGGGGGGAGACGAAAAACTGTTTTTT.

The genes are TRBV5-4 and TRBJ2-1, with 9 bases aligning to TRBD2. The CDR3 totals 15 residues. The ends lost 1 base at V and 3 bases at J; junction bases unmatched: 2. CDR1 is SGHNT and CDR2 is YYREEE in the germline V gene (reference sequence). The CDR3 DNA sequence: TGTGCCAGCAGCTTGCCTAGCGGGAACTACAATGAGCAGTTCTTC. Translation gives CASSLPSGNYNEQFF.

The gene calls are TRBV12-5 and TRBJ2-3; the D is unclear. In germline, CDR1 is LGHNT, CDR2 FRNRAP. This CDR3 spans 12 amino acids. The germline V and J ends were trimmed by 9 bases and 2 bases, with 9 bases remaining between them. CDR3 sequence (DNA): TGTGCTAGCTCGGTCTTCACAGATACGCAGTATTTT. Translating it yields CASSVFTDTQYF.

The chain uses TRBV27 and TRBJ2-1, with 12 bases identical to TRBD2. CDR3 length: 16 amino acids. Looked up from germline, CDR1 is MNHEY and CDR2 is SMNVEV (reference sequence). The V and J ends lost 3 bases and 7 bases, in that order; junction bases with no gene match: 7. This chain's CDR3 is CASSLGTTSGRNEQFF. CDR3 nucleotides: TGTGCCAGCAGTTTGGGAACGACTAGCGGGAGAAATGAGCAGTTCTTC.

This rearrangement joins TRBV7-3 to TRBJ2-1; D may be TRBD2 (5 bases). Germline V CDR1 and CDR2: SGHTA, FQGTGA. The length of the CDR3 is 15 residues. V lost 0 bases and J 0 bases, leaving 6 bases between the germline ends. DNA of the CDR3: TGTGCCAGCAGCTTAACCCGGGACTCCTACAATGAGCAGTTCTTC. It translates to CASSLTRDSYNEQFF.

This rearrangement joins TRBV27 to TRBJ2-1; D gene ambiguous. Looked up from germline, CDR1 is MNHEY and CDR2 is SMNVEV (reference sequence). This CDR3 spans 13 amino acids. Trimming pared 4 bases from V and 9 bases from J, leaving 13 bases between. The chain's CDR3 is CASSSRPSREQFF. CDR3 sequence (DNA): TGTGCCAGCAGTTCGAGGCCTTCCCGTGAGCAGTTCTTC.

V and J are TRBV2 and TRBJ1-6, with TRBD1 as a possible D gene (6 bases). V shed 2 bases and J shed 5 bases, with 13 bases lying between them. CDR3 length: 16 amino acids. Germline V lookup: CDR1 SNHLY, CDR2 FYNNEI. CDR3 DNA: TGTGCCAGCAGTGAAAGGGGAGCAGGGGATAATTCACCCCTCCACTTT. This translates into CASSERGAGDNSPLHF.

This chain's CDR3 is CASSQVGGTINTDTQYF. In nucleotides, the CDR3 is TGTGCCAGCAGCCAAGTAGGGGGGACTATAAACACAGATACGCAGTATTTT. This sequence joins TRBV4-2 and TRBJ2-3; the D gene is possibly TRBD2 (7 bases). In germline, CDR1 is LGHNA, CDR2 YNFKEQ. The CDR3 has 17 amino acids. Between the trimmed V and J ends, which lost 1 base and 2 bases, there was a span of 16 bases.

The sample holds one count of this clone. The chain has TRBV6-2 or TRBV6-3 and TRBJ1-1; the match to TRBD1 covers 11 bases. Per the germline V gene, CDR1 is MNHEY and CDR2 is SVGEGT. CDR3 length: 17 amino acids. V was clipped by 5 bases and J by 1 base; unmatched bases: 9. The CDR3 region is CASSADRGPPPNTEAFF. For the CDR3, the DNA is TGTGCCAGCAGTGCGGACAGGGGGCCTCCCCCGAACACTGAAGCTTTCTTT.

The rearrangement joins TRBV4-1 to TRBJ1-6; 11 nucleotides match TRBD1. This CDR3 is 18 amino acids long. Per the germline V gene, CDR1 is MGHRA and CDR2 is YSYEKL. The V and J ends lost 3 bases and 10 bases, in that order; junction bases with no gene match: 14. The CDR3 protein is CASSHLIPGQGESSPLHF. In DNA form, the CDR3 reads TGCGCCAGCAGCCACCTAATACCGGGACAGGGGGAATCGTCACCCCTCCACTTT.

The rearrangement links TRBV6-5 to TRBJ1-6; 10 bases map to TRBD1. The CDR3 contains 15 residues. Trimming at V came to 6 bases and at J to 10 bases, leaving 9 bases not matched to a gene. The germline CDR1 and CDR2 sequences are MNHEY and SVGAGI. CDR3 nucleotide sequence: TGTGCCAGCAGCTCCGGGACAGGGGCTCGGTCACCCCTCCACTTT. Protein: CASSSGTGARSPLHF.

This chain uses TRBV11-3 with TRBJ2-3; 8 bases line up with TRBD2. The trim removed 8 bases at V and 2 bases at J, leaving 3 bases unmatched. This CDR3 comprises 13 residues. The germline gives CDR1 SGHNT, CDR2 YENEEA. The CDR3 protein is CASLGRATDTQYF. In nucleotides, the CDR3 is TGTGCCAGCCTCGGGAGGGCCACAGATACGCAGTATTTT.

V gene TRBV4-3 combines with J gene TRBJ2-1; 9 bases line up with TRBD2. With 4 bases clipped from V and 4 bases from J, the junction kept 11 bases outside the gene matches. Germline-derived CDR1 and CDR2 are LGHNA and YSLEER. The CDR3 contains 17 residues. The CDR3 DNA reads TGCGCCAGCAGCCCGACGAAAAAAGCGGGGGGATACAATGAGCAGTTCTTC. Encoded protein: CASSPTKKAGGYNEQFF.

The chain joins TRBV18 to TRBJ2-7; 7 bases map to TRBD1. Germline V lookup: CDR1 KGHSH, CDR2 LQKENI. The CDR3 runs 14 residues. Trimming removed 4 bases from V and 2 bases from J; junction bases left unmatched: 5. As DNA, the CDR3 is TGTGCCAGCTCACTAACAGGGGAAGCCTACGAGCAGTACTTC. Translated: CASSLTGEAYEQYF.

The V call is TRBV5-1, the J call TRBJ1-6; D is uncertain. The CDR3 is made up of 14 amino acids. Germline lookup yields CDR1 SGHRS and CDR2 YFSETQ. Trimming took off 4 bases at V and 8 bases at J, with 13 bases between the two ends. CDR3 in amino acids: CASSGNPGDSPLHF. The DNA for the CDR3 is TGCGCCAGCAGCGGAAACCCGGGAGATTCACCCCTCCACTTT.

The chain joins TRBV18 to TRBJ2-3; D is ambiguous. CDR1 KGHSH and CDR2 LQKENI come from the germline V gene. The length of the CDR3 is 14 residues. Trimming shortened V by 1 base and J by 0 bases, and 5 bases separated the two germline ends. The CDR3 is CASSPQESTDTQYF. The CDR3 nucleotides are TGTGCCAGCTCACCACAGGAGAGCACAGATACGCAGTATTTT.

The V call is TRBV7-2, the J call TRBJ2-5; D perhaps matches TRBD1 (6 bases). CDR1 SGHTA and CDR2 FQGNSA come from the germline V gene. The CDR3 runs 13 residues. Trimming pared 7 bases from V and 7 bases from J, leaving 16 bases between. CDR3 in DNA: TGTGCCAGCAATACAAACACAGGGAGGACCCAGTACTTC. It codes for CASNTNTGRTQYF. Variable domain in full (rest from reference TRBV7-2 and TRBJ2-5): GAGVSQSPSNKVTEKGKDVELRCDPISGHTALYWYRQSLGQGLEFLIYFQGNSAPDKSGLPSDRFSAERTGGSVSTLTIQRTQQEDSAVYLCASNTNTGRTQYFGPGTRLLVL.

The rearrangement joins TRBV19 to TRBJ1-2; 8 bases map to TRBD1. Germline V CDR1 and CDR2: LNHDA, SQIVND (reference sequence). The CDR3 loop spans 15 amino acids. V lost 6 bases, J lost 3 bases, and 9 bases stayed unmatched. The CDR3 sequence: CASRRQGASYYGYTF. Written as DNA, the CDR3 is TGTGCCAGTAGAAGGCAGGGGGCGAGCTACTATGGCTACACCTTC.

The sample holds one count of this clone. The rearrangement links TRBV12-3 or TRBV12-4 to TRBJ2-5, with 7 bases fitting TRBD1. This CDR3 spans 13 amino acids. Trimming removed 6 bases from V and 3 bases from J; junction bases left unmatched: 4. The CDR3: CASSWDSKETQYF. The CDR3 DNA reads TGTGCCAGCAGCTGGGACAGTAAAGAGACCCAGTACTTC.

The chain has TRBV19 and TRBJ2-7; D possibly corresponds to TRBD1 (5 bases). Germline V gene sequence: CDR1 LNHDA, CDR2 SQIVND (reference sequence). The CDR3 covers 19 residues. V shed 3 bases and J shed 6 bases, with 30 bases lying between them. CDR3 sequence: CASSILDASSGANGIEQYF. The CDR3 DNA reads TGTGCCAGTAGTATCCTGGACGCATCCAGTGGGGCTAATGGTATCGAGCAGTACTTC.

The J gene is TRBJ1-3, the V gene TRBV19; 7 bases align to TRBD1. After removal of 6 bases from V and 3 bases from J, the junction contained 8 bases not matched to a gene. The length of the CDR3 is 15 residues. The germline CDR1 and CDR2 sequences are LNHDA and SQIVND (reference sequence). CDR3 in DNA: TGTGCCAGTAGGACTAAAGGGGGCTTTGGAAACACCATATATTTT. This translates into CASRTKGGFGNTIYF.

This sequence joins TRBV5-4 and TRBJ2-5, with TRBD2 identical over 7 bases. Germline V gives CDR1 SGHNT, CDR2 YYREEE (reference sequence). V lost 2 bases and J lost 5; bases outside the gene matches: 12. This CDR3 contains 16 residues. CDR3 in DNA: TGTGCCAGCAGCTTAGCTAGCGGTAAAATAGTGGAGACCCAGTACTTC. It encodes CASSLASGKIVETQYF.

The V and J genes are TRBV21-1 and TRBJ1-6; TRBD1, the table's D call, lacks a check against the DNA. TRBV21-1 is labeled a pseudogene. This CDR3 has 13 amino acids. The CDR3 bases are TGTGCCCCCAGGACGGACAGTAATTCACCCCTCCACTTT. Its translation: CAPRTDSNSPLHF.

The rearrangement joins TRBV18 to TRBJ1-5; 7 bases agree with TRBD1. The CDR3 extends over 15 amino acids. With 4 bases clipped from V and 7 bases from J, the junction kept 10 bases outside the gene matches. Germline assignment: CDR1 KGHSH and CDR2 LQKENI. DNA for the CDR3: TGTGCCAGCTCACTATCCTCCGACAGGGACCAGCCCCAGCATTTT. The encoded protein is CASSLSSDRDQPQHF.

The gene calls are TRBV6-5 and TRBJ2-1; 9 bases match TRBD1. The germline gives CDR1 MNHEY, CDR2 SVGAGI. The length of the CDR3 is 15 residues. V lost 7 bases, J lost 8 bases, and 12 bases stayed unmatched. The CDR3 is CASTNRGRLYYEQFF. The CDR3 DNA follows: TGTGCCAGCACTAACAGGGGGCGACTCTATTATGAGCAGTTCTTC.

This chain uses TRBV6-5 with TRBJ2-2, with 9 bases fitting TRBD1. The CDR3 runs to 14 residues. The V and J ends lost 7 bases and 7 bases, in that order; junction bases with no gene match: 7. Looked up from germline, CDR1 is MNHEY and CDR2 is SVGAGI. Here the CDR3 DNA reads TGTGCCAGCACTCGGACAGGGGAAGGCGGGGAGCTGTTTTTT. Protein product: CASTRTGEGGELFF.

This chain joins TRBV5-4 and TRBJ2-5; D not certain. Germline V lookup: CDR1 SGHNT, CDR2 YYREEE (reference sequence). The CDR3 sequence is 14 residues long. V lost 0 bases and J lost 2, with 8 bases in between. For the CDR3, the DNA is TGTGCCAGCAGCTTGGACCGGGTACAAGAGACCCAGTACTTC. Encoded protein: CASSLDRVQETQYF. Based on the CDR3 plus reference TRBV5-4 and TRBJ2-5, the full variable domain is ETGVTQSPTHLIKTRGQQVTLRCSSQSGHNTVSWYQQALGQGPQFIFQYYREEENGRGNFPPRFSGLQFPNYSSELNVNALELDDSALYLCASSLDRVQETQYFGPGTRLLVL.

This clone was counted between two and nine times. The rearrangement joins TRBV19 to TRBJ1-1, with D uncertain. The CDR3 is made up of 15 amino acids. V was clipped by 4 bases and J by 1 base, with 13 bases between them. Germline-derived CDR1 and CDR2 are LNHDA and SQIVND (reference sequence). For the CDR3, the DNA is TGTGCCAGTAGTAGCAAGGCCGGAGGGAACACTGAAGCTTTCTTT. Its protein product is CASSSKAGGNTEAFF.

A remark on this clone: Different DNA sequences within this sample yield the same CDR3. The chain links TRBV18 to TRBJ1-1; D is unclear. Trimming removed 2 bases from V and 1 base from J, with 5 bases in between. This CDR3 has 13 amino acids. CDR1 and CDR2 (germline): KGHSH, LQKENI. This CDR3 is CASSPGQNTEAFF. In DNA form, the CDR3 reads TGTGCCAGCTCACCAGGCCAGAACACTGAAGCTTTCTTT.